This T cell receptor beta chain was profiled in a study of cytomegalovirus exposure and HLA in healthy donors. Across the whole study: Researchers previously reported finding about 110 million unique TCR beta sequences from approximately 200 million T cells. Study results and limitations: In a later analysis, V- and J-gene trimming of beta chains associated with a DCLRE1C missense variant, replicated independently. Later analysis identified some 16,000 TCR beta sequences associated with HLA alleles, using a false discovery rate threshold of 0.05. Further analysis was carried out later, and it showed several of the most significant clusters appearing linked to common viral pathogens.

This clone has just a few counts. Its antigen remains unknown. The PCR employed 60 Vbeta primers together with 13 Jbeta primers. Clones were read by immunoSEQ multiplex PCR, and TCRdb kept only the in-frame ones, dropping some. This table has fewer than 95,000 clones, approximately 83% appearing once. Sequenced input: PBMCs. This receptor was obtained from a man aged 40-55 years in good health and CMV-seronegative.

In nucleotides, the CDR3 is TGTGCCAGCAGCTTCTCCGGGACTAGCGCCGCCTACGAGCAGTACTTC. Protein sequence: CASSFSGTSAAYEQYF. This sequence joins TRBV7-2 and TRBJ2-7, with 10 bases identical to TRBD2. The germline gives CDR1 SGHTA, CDR2 FQGNSA. The CDR3 covers 16 residues. Trimming removed 3 bases from V and 2 bases from J; junction bases left unmatched: 7.